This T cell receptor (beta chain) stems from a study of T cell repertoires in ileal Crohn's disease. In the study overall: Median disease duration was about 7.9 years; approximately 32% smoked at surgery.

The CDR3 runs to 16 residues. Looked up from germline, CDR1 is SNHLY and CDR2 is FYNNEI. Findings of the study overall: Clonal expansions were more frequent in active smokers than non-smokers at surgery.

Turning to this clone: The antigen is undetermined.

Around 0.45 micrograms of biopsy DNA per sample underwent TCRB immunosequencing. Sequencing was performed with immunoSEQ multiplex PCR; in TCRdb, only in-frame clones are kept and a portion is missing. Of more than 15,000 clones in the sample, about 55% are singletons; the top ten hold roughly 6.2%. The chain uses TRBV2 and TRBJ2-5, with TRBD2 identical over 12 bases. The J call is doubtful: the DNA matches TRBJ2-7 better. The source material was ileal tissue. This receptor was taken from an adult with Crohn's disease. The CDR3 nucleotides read TGTGCCAGCAGCAATCTAGCGGGAGGGCCCCGGAACGAGCAGTACTTC. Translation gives CASSNLAGGPRNEQYF.